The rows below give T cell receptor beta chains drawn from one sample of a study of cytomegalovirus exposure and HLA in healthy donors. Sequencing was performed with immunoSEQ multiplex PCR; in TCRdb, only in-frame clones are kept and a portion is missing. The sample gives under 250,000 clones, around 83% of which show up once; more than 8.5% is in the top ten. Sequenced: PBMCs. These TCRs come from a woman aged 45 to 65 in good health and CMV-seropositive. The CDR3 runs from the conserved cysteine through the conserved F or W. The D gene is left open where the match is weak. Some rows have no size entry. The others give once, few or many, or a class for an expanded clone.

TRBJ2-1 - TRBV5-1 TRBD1 TGCGCCAGCAGCTTGGCGGGACAGGGTTCGAATGAGCAGTTCTTC CASSLAGQGSNEQFF
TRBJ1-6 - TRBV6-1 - TGTGCCAGCAGTAACAGGGAAGGATCACCCCTCCACTTT CASSNREGSPLHF
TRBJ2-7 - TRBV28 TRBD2 TGTGCCAGCAGCCCTAGCGGGGGGCCTTACGAGCAGTACTTC CASSPSGGPYEQYF
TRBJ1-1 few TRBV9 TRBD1 TGTGCCAGCAGGCGGACAGGAGGGGACGGCACTGAAGCTTTCTTT CASRRTGGDGTEAFF
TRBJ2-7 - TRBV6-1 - TGTGCCAGCATGGGCCCCGGGACATGGATGTGGGAGCAGTACTTC CASMGPGTWMWEQYF
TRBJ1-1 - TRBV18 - TGTGCCAGCTCACCACGCGAGGTGGGGGGCACTGAAGCTTTCTTT CASSPREVGGTEAFF
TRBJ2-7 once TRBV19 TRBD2 TGTGCCAGTAGTACCCAAGCGGGGGGGCGGTACGAGCAGTACTTC CASSTQAGGRYEQYF
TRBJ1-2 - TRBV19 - TGTGCCAGTAGTTCAGACAGAAGACGCACCTATGGCTACACCTTC CASSSDRRRTYGYTF
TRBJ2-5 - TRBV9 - TGTGCCAGCAGCGTAGATACAGATCAAGAGACCCAGTACTTC CASSVDTDQETQYF
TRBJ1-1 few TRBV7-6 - TGTGCCAGCCAGGAGAACACTGAAGCTTTCTTT CASQENTEAFF
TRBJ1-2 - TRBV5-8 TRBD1 TGTGCCAGCAGGTTACCGGGACAGGGGAACTATGGCTACACCTTC CASRLPGQGNYGYTF
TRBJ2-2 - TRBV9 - TGTGCCAGCAGCGTAGGGGGGCCCGGGGAGCTGTTTTTT CASSVGGPGELFF
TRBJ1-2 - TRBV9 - TGTGCCAGCACCCCCGCCGGGAGGGGTCGGTATGGCTACACCTTC CASTPAGRGRYGYTF
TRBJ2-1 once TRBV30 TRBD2 TGTGCCTGGAGAGCTAGCGGGCCGTACAATGAGCAGTTCTTC CAWRASGPYNEQFF
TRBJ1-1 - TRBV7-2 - TGTGCCAGCAGCTTTAGGGGGGGCACTGAAGCTTTCTTT CASSFRGGTEAFF
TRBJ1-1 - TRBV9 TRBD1 TGTGCCAGCAGCGTAGAGCCGGGACAGGGGACGACTTTCTTT CASSVEPGQGTTFF
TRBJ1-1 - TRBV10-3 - TGTGCCATCAGTGAGTCGGCAGGCCGGAACACTGAAGCTTTCTTT CAISESAGRNTEAFF
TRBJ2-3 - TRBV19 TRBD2 TGTGCCAGTAGTGTGCCTAGCGGGGGTACAGATACGCAGTATTTT CASSVPSGGTDTQYF
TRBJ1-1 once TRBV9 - TGTGCCAGCAGCGTAGAGGCCAACTCAGGGAACACTGAAGCTTTCTTT CASSVEANSGNTEAFF
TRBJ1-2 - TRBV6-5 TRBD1 TGTGCCAGCAGTCGGGGACAGGGGGCGGGTTATGGCTACACCTTC CASSRGQGAGYGYTF
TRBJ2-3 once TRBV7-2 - TGTGCCAGCAGCCTATCTCCGGGGGTGGCAGATACGCAGTATTTT CASSLSPGVADTQYF
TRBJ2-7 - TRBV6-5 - TGTGCCAGCAGTTACTCAGGGGACGAGCAGTACTTC CASSYSGDEQYF
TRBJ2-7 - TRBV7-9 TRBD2 TGTGCCAGCAGCTTATCGGGGGGTGGGGCTATGGGCTCCGAGCAGTACTTC CASSLSGGGAMGSEQYF
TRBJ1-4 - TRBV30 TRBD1 TGTGCCTGGAGGAAGGGGGCAGGGGGGAGAGAAAAACTGTTTTTT CAWRKGAGGREKLFF
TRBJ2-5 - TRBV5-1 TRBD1 TGCGCCAGCAGCTTGGAAGGACAGGGTCAACCAGAGACCCAGTACTTC CASSLEGQGQPETQYF
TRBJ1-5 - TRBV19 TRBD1 TGTGCCAGTAGTACCGACAGGGGGTCGGCTCAGCCCCAGCATTTT CASSTDRGSAQPQHF
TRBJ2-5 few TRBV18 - TGTGCCAGCTCACCTCGAGAGACCCAGTACTTC CASSPRETQYF
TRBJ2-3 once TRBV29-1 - TGCAGCGTTGAGGGGCCAGATACGCAGTATTTT CSVEGPDTQYF